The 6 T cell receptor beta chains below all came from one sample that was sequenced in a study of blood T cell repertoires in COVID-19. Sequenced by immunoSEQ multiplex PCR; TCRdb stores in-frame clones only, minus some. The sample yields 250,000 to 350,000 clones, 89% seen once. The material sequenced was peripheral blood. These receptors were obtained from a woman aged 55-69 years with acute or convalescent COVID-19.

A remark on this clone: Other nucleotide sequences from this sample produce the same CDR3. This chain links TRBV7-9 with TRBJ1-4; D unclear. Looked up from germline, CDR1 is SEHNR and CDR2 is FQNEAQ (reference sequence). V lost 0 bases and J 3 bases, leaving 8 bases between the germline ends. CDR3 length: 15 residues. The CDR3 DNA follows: TGTGCCAGCAGCTTAGCGGAGGTGGCTAATGAAAAACTGTTTTTT. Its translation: CASSLAEVANEKLFF.

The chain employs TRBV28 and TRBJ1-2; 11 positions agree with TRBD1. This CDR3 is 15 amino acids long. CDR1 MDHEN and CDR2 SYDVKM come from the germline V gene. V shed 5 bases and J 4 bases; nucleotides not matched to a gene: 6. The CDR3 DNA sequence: TGTGCCAGCAGTCCCGGACAGGGGGCTCCCTATGGCTACACCTTC. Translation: CASSPGQGAPYGYTF.

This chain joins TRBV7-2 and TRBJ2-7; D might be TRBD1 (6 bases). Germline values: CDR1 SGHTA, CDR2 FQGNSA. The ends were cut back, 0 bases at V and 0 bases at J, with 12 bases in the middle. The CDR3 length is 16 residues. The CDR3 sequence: CASSLAGAGISYEQYF. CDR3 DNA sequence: TGTGCCAGCAGCTTAGCGGGGGCAGGGATCTCCTACGAGCAGTACTTC.

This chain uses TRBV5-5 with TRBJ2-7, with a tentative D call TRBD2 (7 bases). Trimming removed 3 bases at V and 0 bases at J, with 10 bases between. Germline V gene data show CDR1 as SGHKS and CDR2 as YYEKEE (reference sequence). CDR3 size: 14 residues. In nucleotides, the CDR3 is TGTGCCAGCAGCTGGGGGGGGCCCTCCTACGAGCAGTACTTC. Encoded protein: CASSWGGPSYEQYF.

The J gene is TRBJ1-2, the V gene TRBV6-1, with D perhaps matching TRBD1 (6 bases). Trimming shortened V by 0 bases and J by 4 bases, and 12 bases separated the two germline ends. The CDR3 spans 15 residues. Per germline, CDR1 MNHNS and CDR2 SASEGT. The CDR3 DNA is TGTGCCAGCAGTGAAGCGCGGGGGGGCGGCTATGGCTACACCTTC. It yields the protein CASSEARGGGYGYTF.

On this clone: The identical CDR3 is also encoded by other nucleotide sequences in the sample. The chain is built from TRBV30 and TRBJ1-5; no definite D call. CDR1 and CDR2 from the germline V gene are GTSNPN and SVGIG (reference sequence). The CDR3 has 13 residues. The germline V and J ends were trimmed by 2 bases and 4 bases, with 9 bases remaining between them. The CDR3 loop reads CAWSSGVNQPQHF. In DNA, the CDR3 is TGTGCCTGGAGTAGCGGGGTAAATCAGCCCCAGCATTTT.